Shown below are 22 T cell receptor beta chains from a single sample sequenced in a study of human T cells and chemical hapten exposure. In TCRdb, the RACE reads were re-called with MiXCR into one record per CDR3 protein. The table lists some 84,000 distinct CDR3 sequences, 10% to 14% of them singletons. Time point meaning: patch test 3, about 24 weeks after DPC sensitization. Sample treatment: therapeutic diphenylcyclopropenone sensitization with weekly scalp DPC. The sample consisted of whole blood, taken in connection with sensitization to the hapten diphenylcyclopropenone (DPC). These receptors originate from a woman between 50 and 59 years old with alopecia areata. Some clones in this sample may be carry-over from other donors' samples.

This clonotype was recorded many times. The chain carries TRBV6-5 and TRBJ2-7; 9 bases align to TRBD1. The CDR3 spans 14 residues. The V gene end was trimmed by 7 bases and the J gene end by 3 bases; junction bases not matched to a gene: 7. Germline lookup yields CDR1 MNHEY and CDR2 SVGAGI. Here the CDR3 DNA reads TGTGCCAGCAACGCCCGGGACAGGGACTACGAGCAGTACTTC. This sequence encodes CASNARDRDYEQYF.

The chain joins TRBV3-1 to TRBJ2-7; TRBD1 is a possible D gene (6 bases). This CDR3 is 13 amino acids long. Trimming cost V 5 bases and J 2 bases, with 10 bases left between them. The V gene's germline CDR1 is LGHDT and CDR2 YNNKEL (reference sequence). The CDR3 sequence is CASSNRATYEQYF. The CDR3 DNA is TGTGCCAGCAGCAACAGGGCCACCTACGAGCAGTACTTC.

The chain has TRBV6-2 or TRBV6-3 and TRBJ1-5, with 11 bases lining up with TRBD1. The CDR3 runs 18 residues. From germline, CDR1 is MNHEY and CDR2 SVGEGT. Trimming at V came to 5 bases and at J to 7 bases, leaving 16 bases not matched to a gene. Here the CDR3 DNA reads TGTGCCAGCAGTCTCGGGACAGGGGGAAGTCGGCCGTTACAGCCCCAGCATTTT. It yields the protein CASSLGTGGSRPLQPQHF.

This clonotype was detected ten times or more. The V call is TRBV20-1, the J call TRBJ1-6; TRBD1 aligns across 10 bases. Germline loops: CDR1 DFQATT, CDR2 SNEGSKA (reference sequence). The CDR3 consists of 16 residues. With V trimmed by 8 bases and J by 5 bases, 12 bases remained unmatched. The chain's CDR3 is CSSRPGTGADNSPLHF. The CDR3 nucleotides read TGCAGTTCCAGGCCTGGGACAGGGGCCGATAATTCACCCCTCCACTTT.

This clonotype has only one observation. Given a much more abundant clone one base away, this may be a read error. CDR3 DNA: TGCAGCGTTGGCGACGGCTTCCTGGACGGAAACACCATATATTTT. Protein sequence: CSVGDGFLDGNTIYF. The V call is TRBV29-1, the J call TRBJ1-3; D not resolved. CDR1 is SQVTM and CDR2 is ANQGSEA in the germline V gene. The CDR3 has 15 amino acids. The V and J ends lost 4 bases and 4 bases respectively, with 17 bases between them. Filled out from reference TRBV29-1 and TRBJ1-3, the complete variable domain reads SAVISQKPSRDICQRGTSLTIQCQVDSQVTMMFWYRQQPGQSLTLIATANQGSEATYESGFVIDKFPISRPNLTFSTLTVSNMSPEDSSIYLCSVGDGFLDGNTIYFGEGSWLTVV.

This clonotype appeared a few times. The chain is built from TRBV18 and TRBJ1-6; TRBD1 is a possible D gene (6 bases). From germline, CDR1 is KGHSH and CDR2 LQKENI. V lost 1 base and J 8 bases, leaving 15 bases between the germline ends. The CDR3 spans 16 residues. The DNA for the CDR3 is TGTGCCAGCTCACCACAGGCCAGGGGAATGGATTCACCCCTCCACTTT. Protein product: CASSPQARGMDSPLHF.

This clonotype appeared a few times. This chain uses TRBV12-3 or TRBV12-4 with TRBJ2-3; D is possibly TRBD1 or TRBD2 (5 bases each). The CDR3 sequence is 14 residues long. V was shortened by 6 bases and J by 2 bases, with 12 bases between the two germline ends. The CDR3 DNA follows: TGTGCCAGCAGACGGGACGGTGCCACAGATACGCAGTATTTT. Amino acid sequence: CASRRDGATDTQYF.

This clonotype showed up many times. The V and J genes are TRBV7-8 and TRBJ1-5; tentatively, D is TRBD1 (5 bases). V was cut by 3 bases and J by 8 bases, with 5 bases left in between. CDR1 SGHVS and CDR2 FQNEAQ come from the germline V gene. The CDR3 is 11 amino acids. CDR3 amino acids: CASSLGEPQHF. The CDR3, as DNA: TGTGCCAGCAGCTTGGGGGAGCCCCAGCATTTT.

This clonotype was seen repeatedly, ten times or more. The chain has TRBV18 and TRBJ1-1; D remains ambiguous. The CDR3 is made up of 14 amino acids. The V gene's germline CDR1 is KGHSH and CDR2 LQKENI. The ends were cut back, 6 bases at V and 2 bases at J, with 13 bases in the middle. The CDR3 DNA sequence: TGTGCCAGCTCCCCAGGAGGGCCTAACACTGAAGCTTTCTTT. It translates to CASSPGGPNTEAFF. The variable domain in full, with the rest retrieved from reference TRBV18 and TRBJ1-1, is NAGVMQNPRHLVRRRGQEARLRCSPMKGHSHVYWYRQLPEEGLKFMVYLQKENIIDESGMPKERFSAEFPKEGPSILRIQQVVRGDSAAYFCASSPGGPNTEAFFGQGTRLTVV.

V is TRBV7-2 and J is TRBJ2-1; unclear D gene. V lost 1 base and J 6 bases, leaving 10 bases between the germline ends. Per the germline V gene, CDR1 is SGHTA and CDR2 is FQGNSA. This CDR3 contains 14 residues. CDR3 region: CASSLVPTSNEQFF. The CDR3 DNA reads TGTGCCAGCAGCTTAGTTCCCACAAGCAATGAGCAGTTCTTC.

This clonotype was counted ten times or more. V and J are TRBV4-1 and TRBJ2-1; TRBD2 matches at 7 bases. The V gene end was trimmed by 6 bases and the J gene end by 4 bases; junction bases not matched to a gene: 12. Looked up from germline, CDR1 is MGHRA and CDR2 is YSYEKL. The CDR3 contains 16 residues. The CDR3 region is CASRQRLAGAYNEQFF. For the CDR3, the DNA is TGCGCCAGCAGACAACGACTGGCGGGAGCATACAATGAGCAGTTCTTC.

This clonotype came up many times. The chain combines TRBV7-3 with TRBJ1-1, with a tentative D call TRBD1 (5 bases). This CDR3 contains 13 residues. V was cut by 6 bases and J by 1 base, with 9 bases left in between. The V gene's germline CDR1 is SGHTA and CDR2 FQGTGA. The CDR3 loop reads CASSSDTNTEAFF. CDR3 bases: TGTGCCAGCAGTTCGGACACGAACACTGAAGCTTTCTTT.

The rearrangement uses TRBV29-1 and TRBJ2-3, with a weak D call TRBD2 (5 bases). Trimming cost V 7 bases and J 2 bases, with 13 bases left between them. Germline lookup yields CDR1 SQVTM and CDR2 ANQGSEA. The CDR3 is made up of 13 amino acids. CDR3: CSAGVADTDTQYF. The CDR3 DNA reads TGCAGCGCCGGGGTTGCCGACACAGATACGCAGTATTTT.

The V and J genes are TRBV29-1 and TRBJ2-1, with D maybe TRBD2 (6 bases). This CDR3 region has 14 residues. The V end was cut by 1 base, the J end by 5 bases, with 12 bases between. CDR1 is SQVTM, CDR2 ANQGSEA, per germline. CDR3 nucleotide sequence: TGCAGCGTTGAAGGGACTAAGCGGGACAATGAGCAGTTCTTC. This sequence encodes CSVEGTKRDNEQFF.

This chain joins TRBV7-3 and TRBJ2-4, with 12 bases lining up with TRBD2. The CDR3 consists of 14 residues. From germline, CDR1 is SGHTA and CDR2 FQGTGA. V lost 5 bases to trimming and J lost 8 bases; unmatched junction nucleotides: 4. Written as DNA, the CDR3 is TGTGCCAGCAGCCCGACTAGCGGGAGCGACATTCAGTACTTC. This codes for CASSPTSGSDIQYF.

This chain links TRBV7-9 with TRBJ1-1; perhaps TRBD1 as D (6 bases). The CDR3 sequence is 13 residues long. Germline V gene data show CDR1 as SEHNR and CDR2 as FQNEAQ (reference sequence). V shed 2 bases and J shed 5 bases, with 9 bases lying between them. As DNA, the CDR3 is TGTGCCAGCAGCTTACCAGGGGAAACTGAAGCTTTCTTT. Its translation: CASSLPGETEAFF.

This clonotype was recorded many times. The chain is built from TRBV7-6 and TRBJ2-3; D possibly corresponds to TRBD2 (6 bases). The V and J ends lost 5 bases and 5 bases respectively, with 11 bases between them. The CDR3 has 13 amino acids. Germline lookup yields CDR1 SGHVS and CDR2 FNYEAQ. In nucleotides, the CDR3 is TGTGCCAGCAGCGCTGGAGGGCTAGATACGCAGTATTTT. This sequence encodes CASSAGGLDTQYF.

This CDR3 is CASSWGTGRSGNTIYF. CDR3 coding DNA: TGCGCCAGCAGCTGGGGGACAGGCCGCTCTGGAAACACCATATATTTT. The rearrangement uses TRBV5-1 and TRBJ1-3; 8 bases line up with TRBD1. The trim removed 3 bases at V and 0 bases at J, leaving 5 bases unmatched. The CDR3 sequence is 16 residues long. The V gene's germline CDR1 is SGHRS and CDR2 YFSETQ.

This clonotype was picked up a small number of times. The V call is TRBV15, the J call TRBJ1-1; D unresolved. Germline lookup yields CDR1 LNHNV and CDR2 YYDKDF (reference sequence). The CDR3 length is 13 residues. Trimming shortened V by 0 bases and J by 3 bases, and 5 bases separated the two germline ends. The chain's CDR3 is CATSRDLHTEAFF. CDR3 bases: TGTGCCACCAGCAGAGATCTTCACACTGAAGCTTTCTTT.

Ten or more counts support this clonotype. J is TRBJ2-6 and V is TRBV5-1; 11 bases are a match to TRBD2. The germline V gene has CDR1 SGHRS and CDR2 YFSETQ. The CDR3 sequence is 18 residues long. V lost 3 bases and J lost 0; bases outside the gene matches: 5. The chain's CDR3 is CASSSQLAGGSGANVLTF. The CDR3 DNA follows: TGCGCCAGCAGCTCCCAGCTAGCGGGAGGCTCTGGGGCCAACGTCCTGACTTTC.

This clonotype was observed at least ten times. The V gene is TRBV5-1, the J gene TRBJ2-7, with D perhaps matching TRBD2 (6 bases). V was trimmed by 3 bases and J by 5 bases, leaving 33 bases between them. The CDR3 loop spans 20 amino acids. Per the germline V gene, CDR1 is SGHRS and CDR2 is YFSETQ. CDR3 sequence reads: CASSSRPVQITGEGGDEQYF. The CDR3 DNA sequence: TGCGCCAGCAGCTCGAGGCCGGTACAGATAACGGGAGAGGGAGGCGACGAGCAGTACTTC.

This clonotype was observed at least ten times. CDR3 region: CASSQGFVLNTEAFF. CDR3 nucleotide sequence: TGCGCCAGCAGCCAAGGCTTTGTCTTGAACACTGAAGCTTTCTTT. This sequence joins TRBV4-3 and TRBJ1-1; D unresolved. Germline V gene data show CDR1 as LGHNA and CDR2 as YSLEER. The CDR3 extends over 15 amino acids. Trimming cost V 1 base and J 0 bases, with 9 bases left between them.